This TCR beta chain emerged from a study of blood T cells in healthy people across ages. Together with a sample-barcoded 5' primer, a J-beta primer mix was included in a second PCR lasting about 7 to 11 cycles. Via MiXCR, TCRdb re-called the 5' RACE reads, giving one row per CDR3 protein. Of about 1,500,000 distinct CDR3 sequences in the sample, 42% were seen once. The CDR3 has 14 amino acids. J was trimmed by 1 base and V by 6 bases; bases with no gene match: 6. The germline CDR1 and CDR2 sequences are LGHDT and YNNKEL (reference sequence). The V gene is TRBV3-1, the J gene TRBJ2-7, with TRBD1 identical over 7 bases. Sample: blood. The sequence was obtained from a young woman in good health. DNA of the CDR3: TGTGCCAGCAGTAACAGGGGTGCATCCTACGAGCAGTACTTC. Residues: CASSNRGASYEQYF.